One and the same sample provided the 22 T cell receptor beta chains below, sequenced in a study of blood T cells in healthy people across ages. Then a second PCR, running roughly 7 to 11 cycles, was carried out with a sample-barcoded 5' primer and a J-beta primer mix. Via MiXCR, TCRdb re-called the 5' RACE reads, giving one row per CDR3 protein. The data show 1.5 million or so distinct CDR3 sequences, roughly two fifths seen once. Material: blood. The origin of the receptors is a woman younger than 35 in good health.

This clonotype was counted only a few times. The chain recombines TRBV20-1 with TRBJ2-7, with 12 nucleotides matching TRBD2. Germline values: CDR1 DFQATT, CDR2 SNEGSKA (reference sequence). V dropped 0 bases and J dropped 6; count of bases not matched to a gene: 12. The CDR3 runs 17 residues. The CDR3 here is CSARDPALAGGPGEQYF. In nucleotides, the CDR3 is TGCAGTGCTAGAGATCCGGCTCTAGCGGGAGGGCCTGGCGAGCAGTACTTC.

The rearrangement uses TRBV14 and TRBJ1-2; D gene unclear. Trimming cost V 2 bases and J 5 bases, with 12 bases left between them. Germline CDR1 and CDR2: SGHDN and FVKESK. The CDR3 runs to 14 residues. CDR3 sequence: CASSQSGKGYGYTF. As DNA, the CDR3 is TGTGCCAGCAGCCAATCCGGGAAAGGGTATGGCTACACCTTC.

This rearrangement joins TRBV6-2 or TRBV6-3 to TRBJ2-5, with D possibly TRBD2 on 6 matching bases. The DNA matches TRBJ2-7 better at its end, which makes the J call doubtful. Germline V gene data show CDR1 as MNHEY and CDR2 as SVGEGT. The CDR3 is 13 residues long. Here the CDR3 reads CASETRTPYEQYF. In nucleotides, the CDR3 is TGTGCCAGCGAGACTAGGACCCCCTACGAGCAGTACTTC.

There are a few counts of this clonotype. The genes are TRBV20-1 and TRBJ2-1; 10 positions agree with TRBD2. Germline V lookup: CDR1 DFQATT, CDR2 SNEGSKA (reference sequence). The CDR3 loop spans 15 amino acids. Trimming at V came to 0 bases and at J to 3 bases, leaving 2 bases not matched to a gene. The CDR3 DNA is TGCAGTGCTAGAGATAGCGGGGGGCACTACAATGAGCAGTTCTTC. Its protein is CSARDSGGHYNEQFF.

This clonotype came up once. The genes are TRBV7-2 and TRBJ2-1, with a weak D call TRBD2 (6 bases). V was shortened by 2 bases and J by 13 bases, with 21 bases between the two germline ends. The CDR3 length is 15 residues. Germline lookup yields CDR1 SGHTA and CDR2 FQGNSA. The CDR3 protein is CASSLSLEGGETQFF. CDR3 DNA sequence: TGTGCCAGCAGCTTATCCCTGGAGGGTGGGGAGACCCAGTTCTTC.

This rearrangement joins TRBV5-1 to TRBJ1-4; no reliable D call. The germline V and J ends were trimmed by 0 bases and 0 bases, with 15 bases remaining between them. In germline, CDR1 is SGHRS, CDR2 YFSETQ. The CDR3 consists of 18 residues. CDR3 in amino acids: CASSLADGRASTNEKLFF. The CDR3 DNA reads TGCGCCAGCAGCTTGGCCGATGGTCGGGCATCAACTAATGAAAAACTGTTTTTT.

The table lists this clonotype with a few counts. The V gene is TRBV6-2 or TRBV6-3, the J gene TRBJ1-2; unclear D gene. From germline, CDR1 is MNHEY and CDR2 SVGEGT. The ends were cut back, 4 bases at V and 4 bases at J, with 10 bases in the middle. This CDR3 spans 13 amino acids. The CDR3 nucleotides read TGTGCCAGCAGTTCCGGACTGAGCTATGGCTACACCTTC. Protein: CASSSGLSYGYTF.

The sample holds many counts of this clonotype. The chain is built from TRBV6-2 or TRBV6-3 and TRBJ1-2; no clear D. This CDR3 has 12 amino acids. The germline CDR1 and CDR2 sequences are MNHEY and SVGEGT. V was trimmed by 11 bases and J by 8 bases, leaving 18 bases between them. The CDR3 DNA is TGTGCCTCTGCGGCCGAAAGGAGAGGCTACACCTTC. Amino acids: CASAAERRGYTF.

A note on this clonotype: Germline is not matched at one junction end, which may reflect a read error. V gene TRBV4-1 combines with J gene TRBJ1-1, with TRBD1 matching over 11 bases. CDR1 and CDR2 from the germline V gene are MGHRA and YSYEKL. The CDR3 is 14 amino acids. CDR3 DNA sequence: TGCGCCGGCAGCGAAGGACAGGGGGCCACTGAAGCTTTCTTT. Residues: CAGSEGQGATEAFF.

The chain recombines TRBV4-3 with TRBJ2-1; D remains unclear. V lost 0 bases, J lost 5 bases, and 8 bases lay in between. Germline CDR1 and CDR2: LGHNA and YSLEER. The CDR3 totals 14 residues. The CDR3 nucleotides are TGCGCCAGCAGCCAAGAATTGGTCAACAATGAGCAGTTCTTC. Its protein is CASSQELVNNEQFF.

This chain uses TRBV29-1 with TRBJ2-7, with D perhaps TRBD2 (6 bases). V was trimmed by 1 base and J by 7 bases, leaving 17 bases between them. The germline V gene has CDR1 SQVTM and CDR2 ANQGSEA. This CDR3 contains 14 residues. The CDR3 reads CSVEAGDLFDEQYF. As DNA, the CDR3 is TGCAGCGTTGAAGCGGGGGACCTCTTCGATGAGCAGTACTTC.

Points on this clonotype: One base away lies a much larger clone, so this may be a sequencing read error. V gene TRBV28 combines with J gene TRBJ1-2, with 7 nucleotides matching TRBD1. The CDR3 runs 12 residues. Germline CDR1 and CDR2: MDHEN and SYDVKM. CDR3 loop: CTTRQGPYGYTF. CDR3 nucleotides: TGTACCACCAGACAGGGACCCTATGGCTACACCTTC.

This clonotype appeared a few times. A junction boundary mismatches the germline segment, possibly from a read error. This chain links TRBV15 with TRBJ2-6; D perhaps matches TRBD1 (5 bases). CDR3 length: 15 residues. Germline CDR1 and CDR2: LNHNV and YYDKDF (reference sequence). CDR3 DNA sequence: TGTGCCACCAGCTCCCAGGGTTCTGGGGCAAACGTCCTGACTTTC. This sequence encodes CATSSQGSGANVLTF.

The chain recombines TRBV4-3 with TRBJ1-4; D gene uncertain. From germline, CDR1 is LGHNA and CDR2 YSLEER. The CDR3 contains 15 residues. V dropped 0 bases and J dropped 7 bases, with 12 bases sitting between them. Here the CDR3 reads CASSQEWRVSEKLFF. CDR3 in DNA: TGCGCCAGCAGCCAAGAGTGGAGGGTTAGTGAAAAACTGTTTTTT.

J is TRBJ2-5 and V is TRBV3-1; 7 bases map to TRBD2. The V segment lost 1 base and the J segment 11 bases; nucleotides outside the gene matches: 7. CDR3 length: 13 amino acids. Looked up from germline, CDR1 is LGHDT and CDR2 is YNNKEL (reference sequence). The CDR3 spells CASSQGRGNEQYF. DNA of the CDR3: TGTGCCAGCAGCCAAGGGCGGGGGAATGAGCAGTACTTC.

This clonotype appeared a few times. The chain recombines TRBV5-5 with TRBJ2-3; D is uncertain. Germline V gives CDR1 SGHKS, CDR2 YYEKEE (reference sequence). V gave up 0 bases and J gave up 6 bases, with 17 bases separating them. This CDR3 is 16 amino acids long. Here the CDR3 DNA reads TGTGCCAGCAGCTTGGTGCTGGACCTCCCTCCCGATACGCAGTATTTT. Its translation is CASSLVLDLPPDTQYF.

This chain joins TRBV29-1 and TRBJ2-3, with 11 bases matching TRBD1. V was pared by 5 bases and J by 2 bases, with 9 bases of the junction left unmatched. Germline V CDR1 and CDR2: SQVTM, ANQGSEA. The CDR3 covers 16 residues. The CDR3 region has the DNA TGCAGCGTTAGAGGGGAGGACAGGGGGCCCACAGATACGCAGTATTTT. Encoded protein: CSVRGEDRGPTDTQYF.

V is TRBV9 and J is TRBJ2-1, with TRBD2 matching 10 bases. J lost 4 bases, V lost 4 bases, and 8 bases had no gene match. Per the germline V gene, CDR1 is SGDLS and CDR2 is YYNGEE. This CDR3 contains 16 residues. For the CDR3, the DNA is TGTGCCAGCAGCCCCCTAGCTAGCGGGAGTTACAATGAGCAGTTCTTC. Translated: CASSPLASGSYNEQFF.

J is TRBJ1-1 and V is TRBV12-3 or TRBV12-4, with no clear D. Trimming shortened V by 2 bases and J by 5 bases, and 9 bases separated the two germline ends. There are 13 residues in the CDR3. CDR3 loop: CASSLFLGTEAFF. The CDR3 bases are TGTGCCAGCAGTTTATTCCTTGGGACTGAAGCTTTCTTT.

This clonotype appeared once. The J gene is TRBJ2-5, the V gene TRBV12-3 or TRBV12-4; a possible D gene is TRBD1 (6 bases). The CDR3 totals 13 residues. V dropped 6 bases and J dropped 11 bases, with 19 bases sitting between them. The CDR3 is CASSTYRDREQYF. CDR3 coding DNA: TGTGCCAGCAGCACCTACAGGGACCGTGAGCAGTACTTC.

This clonotype came up a few times. The rearrangement uses TRBV15 and TRBJ1-2; D perhaps matches TRBD1 (5 bases). Trimming removed 0 bases from V and 6 bases from J, with 14 bases in between. Germline V lookup: CDR1 LNHNV, CDR2 YYDKDF (reference sequence). The CDR3 length is 15 residues. The CDR3 DNA is TGTGCCACCAGCAGAGACGGGACGGGGGGAGATGGCTACACCTTC. Translated: CATSRDGTGGDGYTF. Drawing the rest from reference TRBV15 and TRBJ1-2, the complete variable domain is DAMVIQNPRYQVTQFGKPVTLSCSQTLNHNVMYWYQQKSSQAPKLLFHYYDKDFNNEADTPDNFQSRRPNTSFCFLDIRSPGLGDTAMYLCATSRDGTGGDGYTFGSGTRLTVV.

The chain links TRBV3-1 to TRBJ2-7; possibly TRBD1 or TRBD2 for D (5 bases each). The DNA end lines up better with TRBJ2-4; the J call may be wrong. This CDR3 is built from 16 residues. Germline loops: CDR1 LGHDT, CDR2 YNNKEL (reference sequence). The CDR3 loop is CASSPSLGTGENIQYF. DNA of the CDR3: TGTGCCAGCAGCCCCAGTTTGGGGACCGGGGAAAACATTCAGTACTTC.